This T cell receptor beta chain comes out of a study of CXCR3-negative and CXCR3-positive naive CD8 T cells. General study findings and limits: Hydrophobicity of TRB CDR3s was greater in CXCR3-positive naive cells than in CXCR3-negative naive cells. Naive cells used TRBV-TRBJ genes in much the same way whether CXCR3-negative or CXCR3-positive; memory cells did not.

The CDR3 is made up of 14 amino acids. Germline V gene lookup returns CDR1 MNHEY and CDR2 SVGEGT. Regarding this clonotype: What it recognizes is unknown.

UMI-labeled TRB cDNA libraries were prepared by 5' RACE. TCRdb re-called the 5' RACE reads, yielding one record per CDR3 amino acid sequence without DNA. Across roughly 93,000 distinct CDR3 sequences, the top ten clones capture about 1% of the sample. This sequence originates from a human donor in good health. Some clones in this sample may be carry-over from other donors' samples. The V call is TRBV6-2 or TRBV6-3, the J call TRBJ2-3; the D call from TCRdb, TRBD1, cannot be confirmed without DNA. The material sequenced was naive CXCR3+ CD8+ T cells from blood. Specified subset: CD45RO-CCR7+CD27+CD95- naive CD8+ T cells expressing CXCR3 (TNR3+). The CDR3 protein is CASSTGGGTDTQYF.